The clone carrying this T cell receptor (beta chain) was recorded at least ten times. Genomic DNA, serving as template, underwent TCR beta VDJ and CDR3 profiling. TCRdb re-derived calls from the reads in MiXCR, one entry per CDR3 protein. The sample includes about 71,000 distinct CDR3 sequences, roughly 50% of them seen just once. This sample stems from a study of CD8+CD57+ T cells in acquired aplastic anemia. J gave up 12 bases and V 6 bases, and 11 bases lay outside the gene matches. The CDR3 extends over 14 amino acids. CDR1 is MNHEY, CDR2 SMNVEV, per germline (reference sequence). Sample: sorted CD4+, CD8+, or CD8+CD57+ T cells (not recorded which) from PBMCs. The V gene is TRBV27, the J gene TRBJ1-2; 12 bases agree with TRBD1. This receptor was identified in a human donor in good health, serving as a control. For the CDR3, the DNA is TGTGCCAGCAGGGGACAGGGGGCGAATTTTAAGAACACCTTC. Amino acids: CASRGQGANFKNTF.